Here is one T cell receptor beta chain with its context. What it binds is not known. TCRdb keeps only in-frame clones here, not all; method: immunoSEQ multiplex PCR. Of some 100,000 clones listed, 91% are singletons. The data were obtained in a study of T cell responses to AZD1222 COVID-19 vaccine. Study results and caveats: Following two doses of AZD1222, Spike-specific TCR breadth and depth rose. The sample set comprised mostly white British donors with more females, and clonal diversity was possibly underestimated.

The TCR was taken from an adult in good health. This material consisted of peripheral blood, taken on day 0 of AZD1222 vaccination.

CDR3 in DNA: TGTGCCAGTAGTATTCTAAGGGGAGATGACTATGGCTACACCTTC. Translated: CASSILRGDDYGYTF. The chain is built from TRBV19 and TRBJ1-2; D is perhaps TRBD1 (5 bases). The V end lost 3 bases, the J end lost 3 bases, and 14 bases lay between the germline ends. The V gene's germline CDR1 is LNHDA and CDR2 SQIVND (reference sequence). This CDR3 region has 15 residues.